This T cell receptor (beta chain) was documented in a study of TIL therapy for anti-PD-1-resistant metastatic lung cancer. Study-wide background: Patients then received nivolumab; progressors got lymphodepletion, TIL and IL-2.

Germline assignment: CDR1 MNHEY and CDR2 SMNVEV (reference sequence). V lost 0 bases and J 4 bases, leaving 10 bases between the germline ends. The CDR3 consists of 14 residues. The time point denotes: pre-treatment sample, taken before nivolumab and TIL therapy. Patients were adults with stage 4 NSCLC. The libraries were made with immunoSEQ v3. The method was immunoSEQ multiplex PCR; TCRdb's version includes in-frame clones alone and lacks a portion of them. The sample shows tens of thousands of clones, about 69% of them seen only once. The sequences come from blood, collected at baseline. The chain employs TRBV27 and TRBJ2-7; D may be TRBD1 (6 bases). The sequence derives from a person aged 25 to 85 with non-small cell lung cancer. The CDR3 sequence: CASSLSGAGYEQYF. The CDR3 nucleotides are TGTGCCAGCAGTTTATCGGGGGCCGGGTACGAGCAGTACTTC.